The TCR beta chain described here comes from a study of cytomegalovirus exposure and HLA in healthy donors. Whole-study context: A previous analysis identified approximately 110 million unique TCR beta sequences derived from 180 million or so T cells.

Findings and caveats of the study: 164 TCR beta chains were listed as cytomegalovirus-associated. Sequencing had likely introduced a cluster of highly shared sequence variants as an artifact.

Donors were nominally healthy when sampled, though unrecorded immune exposures were likely. Details on this clone: Its antigen is not identified.

Germline V CDR1 and CDR2: MNHNY, SVGAGI (reference sequence). This CDR3 spans 15 amino acids. The PCR used 60 Vbeta and 13 Jbeta primers. Clones were read by immunoSEQ multiplex PCR, and TCRdb kept only the in-frame ones, dropping some. The table shows roughly 130,000 clones, with approximately 82% occurring only once. This receptor was obtained from a woman aged 18-29 years in good health and CMV-seropositive. V usage is TRBV6-6 and J usage is TRBJ2-5, with TRBD1 matching 7 bases. TRBJ2-7 explains the end of the DNA better; the J call may be wrong. Material for sequencing was PBMCs. Here the CDR3 reads CASSQIDRAVYEQYF. The CDR3 coding sequence is TGTGCCAGCAGTCAAATCGACAGGGCGGTCTACGAGCAGTACTTC.